This T cell receptor (beta chain) was profiled in a study of blood T cell repertoires in COVID-19. Study-wide background: Some COVID-19 samples were acute and others convalescent; all came from the United States, Italy and Spain.

The method was immunoSEQ multiplex PCR; TCRdb's version includes in-frame clones alone and lacks a portion of them. The sample records about 180,000 clones, 89% being singletons. The CDR3 loop spans 14 amino acids. V lost 2 bases and J lost 1, with 9 bases in between. Germline values: CDR1 SGHNT, CDR2 YYREEE (reference sequence). The chain is built from TRBV5-4 and TRBJ1-2; a possible D gene is TRBD1 (5 bases). The sequenced sample was peripheral blood. This TCR came from a man younger than 35 who had recovered from COVID-19. CDR3 nucleotides: TGTGCCAGCAGCTTCGACCAGGGTAACTATGGCTACACCTTC. Encoded protein: CASSFDQGNYGYTF.